This TCR beta chain appears in the sequencing data of a study of beta chain features in type 1 diabetes. Background on the study: Age, gender and cell yields were alike across patients and healthy donors.

A word on this clone: Its target is not known.

Study-wide results and caveats: Short templates might get an advantage during PCR, and this would be equal in patients and controls.

Sequencing targeted expressed TCRB transcripts, as all isolated RNA had been reverse transcribed. Sequencing was performed with immunoSEQ multiplex PCR; in TCRdb, only in-frame clones are kept and a portion is missing. The table lists approximately 60,000 clones, about 61% of them singletons, with 2% to 2.5% in the top ten. About 120 mL of blood, on average, came from one heparinised draw per donor. Germline assignment: CDR1 SEHNR and CDR2 FQNEAQ (reference sequence). Trimming at V came to 5 bases and at J to 5 bases, leaving 3 bases not matched to a gene. This CDR3 contains 13 residues. The sample was Tregs from blood. This rearrangement joins TRBV7-9 to TRBJ2-3, with 8 bases that match TRBD2. The source of this sequence is a woman aged 18-29 years in good health. In DNA, the CDR3 is TGTGCCAGCAGCCCTGGGACTAGAGATACGCAGTATTTT. The encoded protein is CASSPGTRDTQYF.